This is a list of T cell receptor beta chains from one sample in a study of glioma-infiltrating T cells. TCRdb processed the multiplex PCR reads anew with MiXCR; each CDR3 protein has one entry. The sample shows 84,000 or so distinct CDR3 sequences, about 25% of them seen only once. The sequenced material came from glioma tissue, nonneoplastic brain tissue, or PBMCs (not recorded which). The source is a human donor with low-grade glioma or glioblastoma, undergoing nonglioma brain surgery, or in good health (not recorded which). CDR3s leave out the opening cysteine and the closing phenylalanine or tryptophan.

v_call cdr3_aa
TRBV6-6 ASSYSHPGEPF
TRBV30 AWTGQRLNYGYT
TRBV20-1 SASTQFIGTDTQY
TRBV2 ASKQGRQETQY
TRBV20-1 SASGTDSNQPQH
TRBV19 ASSIRDSRNNEQF
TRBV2 ASSLGEIRQF
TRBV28 ASILRGGYAEAF
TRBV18 ASSPSGPNGYT
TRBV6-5 ASSYSHRTARGTEAF
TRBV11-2 ASSLGSDYLSTDTQY
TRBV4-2 ASSVTGLNSPLH
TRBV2 ASSDGRTSNQPQH
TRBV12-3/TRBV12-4 ASSSITGGPQH
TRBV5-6 ASSLKLAPNEQF
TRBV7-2 TSSLDPPSRTDTQY
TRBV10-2 ASKPLERINTDTQY
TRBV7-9 ASSRGGGRGGTEAF
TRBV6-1 ASSPDRANYGYT
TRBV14 ASRVSGRPQETQY
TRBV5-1 ASSPTGDLNQPQH
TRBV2 ASSERELIYEQY
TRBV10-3 AVRLAGAYEQY
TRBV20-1 SARGGTEAF
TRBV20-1 SARDPTTGSTDTQY
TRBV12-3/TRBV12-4 ASSSRQGAGTGELF
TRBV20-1 SARVGLAGVGEQY
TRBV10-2 ASSEGSRGGSGDTQY
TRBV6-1 ASRTLRAGTDNEQF
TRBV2 ASSEDGDLD
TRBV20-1 SARDSGSVSNQPQH
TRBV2 ASSGAVQRAGGGYT
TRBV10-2 ASSLNRNEKLF
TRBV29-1 SASLQGSRGYT
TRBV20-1 SAAPSGVISYEQY
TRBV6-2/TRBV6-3 ASSYASLRALREQY
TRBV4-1 ASSPWASTSGRGEQY
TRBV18 ASSPPRPPNEQF
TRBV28 ASSTNQGHGYT
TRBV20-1 SATYNLHTDTQY
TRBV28 ASSFERNSGYT
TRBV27 ASSYRSATNEKLF
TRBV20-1 SARLGRRKRHEAF
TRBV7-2 ASSYSNQPQH
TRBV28 ASSVHRGRVAYEQY
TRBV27 ASSSRTGLNSPLH
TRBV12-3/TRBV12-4 ASSPQGANRNQPQH
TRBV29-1 SVVAGGLSEQY
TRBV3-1 ASSQADRGTPPLH
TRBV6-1 ASNEVAGGLGGPINYEQY
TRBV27 ASRELSGVYEQY
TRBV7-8 ASSPLGQGMYEQY
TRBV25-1 ASSEFSSYNSPLH